A single sample is the source of the 5 T cell receptor beta chains below, sequenced in a study of cytomegalovirus exposure and HLA in healthy donors. The PCR used 60 Vbeta and 13 Jbeta primers. Profiling relied on immunoSEQ multiplex PCR, and the TCRdb table lists in-frame clones only, not all of them. The sample lists around 180,000 clones; around three quarters were seen once. Input material: PBMCs. The receptors here all came from a man aged 40-55 years in good health and CMV-seronegative.

The rearrangement uses TRBV7-2 and TRBJ2-3; 9 bases agree with TRBD2. In germline, CDR1 is SGHTA, CDR2 FQGNSA. The V gene end was trimmed by 8 bases and the J gene end by 1 base; junction bases not matched to a gene: 1. The CDR3 loop spans 13 amino acids. CDR3 nucleotide sequence: TGTGCCAGCGGCGGGAGGGGCACAGATACGCAGTATTTT. As protein: CASGGRGTDTQYF.

This rearrangement joins TRBV29-1 to TRBJ1-1; TRBD1 might be the D (6 bases). There are 11 residues in the CDR3. CDR1 is SQVTM and CDR2 is ANQGSEA in the germline V gene. The germline V and J ends were trimmed by 7 bases and 7 bases, with 13 bases remaining between them. For the CDR3, the DNA is TGCAGCGGCACCAGGGGTTATGAAGCTTTCTTT. Translating gives CSGTRGYEAFF. Looking up the rest from reference TRBV29-1 and TRBJ1-1 gives the full variable domain: SAVISQKPSRDICQRGTSLTIQCQVDSQVTMMFWYRQQPGQSLTLIATANQGSEATYESGFVIDKFPISRPNLTFSTLTVSNMSPEDSSIYLCSGTRGYEAFFGQGTRLTVV.

This rearrangement joins TRBV7-9 to TRBJ1-6, with unresolved D. The V end lost 5 bases, the J end lost 8 bases, and 16 bases lay between the germline ends. This CDR3 contains 15 residues. The V gene's germline CDR1 is SEHNR and CDR2 FQNEAQ (reference sequence). CDR3 residues: CASSPRTGLDSPLHF. Here the CDR3 DNA reads TGTGCCAGCAGCCCACGGACGGGGTTAGATTCACCCCTCCACTTT.

The chain recombines TRBV6-5 with TRBJ2-2; 7 bases align to TRBD1. The CDR3 loop spans 15 amino acids. The germline V gene has CDR1 MNHEY and CDR2 SVGAGI. The trim removed 8 bases at V and 6 bases at J, leaving 12 bases unmatched. In nucleotides, the CDR3 is TGTGCCAGCGGGGAAAGACAGGGTAAAGCCGGGGAGCTGTTTTTT. This codes for CASGERQGKAGELFF.

The V and J genes are TRBV7-6 and TRBJ2-1; TRBD2 might be the D (5 bases). Trimming pared 3 bases from V and 0 bases from J, leaving 12 bases between. Germline lookup yields CDR1 SGHVS and CDR2 FNYEAQ. The CDR3 length is 16 residues. CDR3 DNA sequence: TGTGCCAGCAGCTTTCTGGCGGGTAGCTCCTACAATGAGCAGTTCTTC. Its protein is CASSFLAGSSYNEQFF. Full variable domain (outside the CDR3, taken from reference TRBV7-6 and TRBJ2-1): GAGVSQSPRYKVTKRGQDVALRCDPISGHVSLYWYRQALGQGPEFLTYFNYEAQQDKSGLPNDRFSAERPEGSISTLTIQRTEQRDSAMYRCASSFLAGSSYNEQFFGPGTRLTVL.